These 20 T cell receptor beta chains share one sample of origin, sequenced in a study of blood T cell repertoires in COVID-19. Using immunoSEQ multiplex PCR, the repertoire was profiled, and TCRdb retains in-frame clones only, with some absent. The sample consists of fewer than 90,000 clones, 80% of them appearing once. Sequenced input: peripheral blood. The receptors shown here come from a woman older than 75 with acute or convalescent COVID-19.

The chain couples TRBV11-2 to TRBJ2-2, with D perhaps matching TRBD1 (6 bases). The CDR3 length is 15 residues. Germline assignment: CDR1 SGHAT and CDR2 FQNNGV. V lost 2 bases, J lost 9 bases, and 16 bases lay in between. The CDR3 DNA reads as TGTGCCAGCAGCTTATTCCAGGGGTCAATGCGGGAGCTGTTTTTT. Its protein is CASSLFQGSMRELFF. Filled out from reference TRBV11-2 and TRBJ2-2, the complete variable domain reads EAGVAQSPRYKIIEKRQSVAFWCNPISGHATLYWYQQILGQGPKLLIQFQNNGVVDDSQLPKDRFSAERLKGVDSTLKIQPAKLEDSAVYLCASSLFQGSMRELFFGEGSRLTVL.

The chain is built from TRBV7-9 and TRBJ2-7; possibly TRBD2 for D (5 bases). The V end lost 3 bases, the J end lost 6 bases, and 6 bases lay between the germline ends. The CDR3 has 11 amino acids. Germline values: CDR1 SEHNR, CDR2 FQNEAQ (reference sequence). The CDR3 DNA reads as TGTGCCAGCAGCTTCGGACTCGAGCAGTACTTC. Translating gives CASSFGLEQYF.

This rearrangement joins TRBV5-1 to TRBJ1-4; unclear D gene. With 5 bases removed from V and 0 bases from J, the gap between germline ends came to 8 bases. This CDR3 is 14 amino acids long. Germline lookup yields CDR1 SGHRS and CDR2 YFSETQ. The CDR3 DNA sequence: TGCGCCAGCAGGGCAGAGGCAACTAATGAAAAACTGTTTTTT. Translated, it gives CASRAEATNEKLFF.

The DNA for the CDR3 is TGTGCCTGGAGTGTCCGGGGGGGGACAGATACGCAGTATTTT. Protein: CAWSVRGGTDTQYF. The chain employs TRBV30 and TRBJ2-3, with TRBD2 identical over 8 bases. V lost 0 bases to trimming and J lost 3 bases; unmatched junction nucleotides: 2. Germline V gene data show CDR1 as GTSNPN and CDR2 as SVGIG (reference sequence). The CDR3 is 14 amino acids.

This chain uses TRBV11-2 with TRBJ2-5; tentatively, D is TRBD2 (5 bases). Trimming pared 1 base from V and 4 bases from J, leaving 10 bases between. Germline lookup yields CDR1 SGHAT and CDR2 FQNNGV. This CDR3 has 14 residues. As DNA, the CDR3 is TGTGCCAGCAGCTTAGGGGCTAGCAGAGAGACCCAGTACTTC. The encoded protein is CASSLGASRETQYF.

The chain combines TRBV4-1 with TRBJ1-1, with a possible D match to TRBD1 (6 bases). This CDR3 is built from 15 residues. Per germline, CDR1 MGHRA and CDR2 YSYEKL. The V end lost 2 bases, the J end lost 0 bases, and 10 bases lay between the germline ends. DNA for the CDR3: TGCGCCAGCAGCCAATTCGACAGGTTGAACACTGAAGCTTTCTTT. Translated: CASSQFDRLNTEAFF.

This clone was counted between two and nine times. The chain is built from TRBV7-2 and TRBJ1-3; perhaps TRBD1 as D (6 bases). The CDR3 runs to 14 residues. Germline V gives CDR1 SGHTA, CDR2 FQGNSA. The ends were cut back, 5 bases at V and 9 bases at J, with 17 bases in the middle. CDR3 bases: TGTGCCAGCAGCCTCTGGGGCCAGGGGAGCACCATATATTTT. This gives the protein CASSLWGQGSTIYF.

The J gene is TRBJ1-3, the V gene TRBV25-1; D gene ambiguous. CDR1 and CDR2 from the germline V gene are MGHDK and SYGVNS. V was trimmed by 2 bases and J by 0 bases, leaving 8 bases between them. The CDR3 loop spans 15 amino acids. The CDR3 is CASSEIRSSGNTIYF. CDR3 DNA: TGTGCCAGCAGTGAAATCAGAAGCTCTGGAAACACCATATATTTT.

The chain recombines TRBV11-2 with TRBJ2-3; 8 bases match TRBD1. CDR1 and CDR2 (germline): SGHAT, FQNNGV. The CDR3 loop spans 15 amino acids. The V gene end was trimmed by 4 bases and the J gene end by 1 base; junction bases not matched to a gene: 4. This CDR3 reads CASSSPTGGTDTQYF. The CDR3 region has the DNA TGTGCCAGCAGCTCCCCGACAGGGGGCACAGATACGCAGTATTTT.

By share of the sample, this clone is medium-sized. The gene calls are TRBV18 and TRBJ2-7; 12 nucleotides agree with TRBD2. The germline V gene has CDR1 KGHSH and CDR2 LQKENI. The CDR3 extends over 15 amino acids. V was clipped by 3 bases and J by 7 bases; unmatched bases: 7. The CDR3 region is CASSPPSGRAREQYF. The CDR3 nucleotides are TGTGCCAGCTCACCCCCTAGCGGGAGGGCCCGGGAGCAGTACTTC.

Concerning this clone: A read error may account for a junction end that differs from germline. This chain links TRBV19 with TRBJ2-1; 7 nucleotides match TRBD2. The CDR3 sequence is 15 residues long. Germline CDR1 is LNHDA and CDR2 is SQIVND (reference sequence). The CDR3 DNA sequence: TGTGCCAGTAGGATAGGTGGGGACTACTACAATGAGCAGTTCTTC. Translation: CASRIGGDYYNEQFF.

This chain uses TRBV7-2 with TRBJ1-1; no reliable D call. Germline values: CDR1 SGHTA, CDR2 FQGNSA. This CDR3 is 12 amino acids long. Trimming shortened V by 4 bases and J by 6 bases, and 9 bases separated the two germline ends. This CDR3 is CASSSNRAEAFF. The CDR3 DNA reads as TGTGCCAGCAGCTCCAATCGGGCTGAAGCTTTCTTT.

The genes are TRBV29-1 and TRBJ2-5, with 8 bases identical to TRBD2. Trimming cost V 4 bases and J 1 base; bases outside gene matches: 5. CDR1 is SQVTM, CDR2 ANQGSEA, per germline. The CDR3 loop spans 14 amino acids. The chain's CDR3 is CSVGGGGTQETQYF. For the CDR3, the DNA is TGCAGCGTTGGGGGCGGGGGGACCCAAGAGACCCAGTACTTC.

The chain carries TRBV10-3 and TRBJ2-2, with 7 bases matching TRBD2. Germline V gives CDR1 ENHRY, CDR2 SYGVKD. The CDR3 extends over 15 amino acids. The trim removed 10 bases at V and 4 bases at J, leaving 12 bases unmatched. In DNA form, the CDR3 reads TGTGCCACCCGGGACTACTCGGGAGGCACCGGGGAGCTGTTTTTT. Translating gives CATRDYSGGTGELFF.

The rearrangement joins TRBV19 to TRBJ1-5; 8 nucleotides match TRBD1. In germline, CDR1 is LNHDA, CDR2 SQIVND (reference sequence). Trimming cost V 7 bases and J 6 bases; bases outside gene matches: 8. The CDR3 length is 14 residues. The CDR3 is CASNRQGKVQPQHF. The CDR3 DNA reads TGTGCCAGTAATCGACAGGGGAAGGTTCAGCCCCAGCATTTT.

V usage is TRBV2 and J usage is TRBJ1-5, with D unclear. The CDR3 runs to 13 residues. Trimming took off 11 bases at V and 3 bases at J, with 14 bases between the two ends. CDR1 and CDR2 from the germline V gene are SNHLY and FYNNEI. The CDR3: CAGSEGPNQPQHF. For the CDR3, the DNA is TGTGCCGGCTCAGAGGGCCCCAATCAGCCCCAGCATTTT. The entire variable domain, with the rest obtained from reference TRBV2 and TRBJ1-5, is as follows: EPEVTQTPSHQVTQMGQEVILRCVPISNHLYFYWYRQILGQKVEFLVSFYNNEISEKSEIFDDQFSVERPDGSNFTLKIRSTKLEDSAMYFCAGSEGPNQPQHFGDGTRLSIL.

The V and J genes are TRBV19 and TRBJ1-5, with TRBD1 as a possible D gene (6 bases). The germline V gene has CDR1 LNHDA and CDR2 SQIVND (reference sequence). This CDR3 has 14 amino acids. Trimming left V 1 base short and J 9 bases short, with 13 bases between. CDR3 sequence reads: CASSIARGARPQHF. CDR3 DNA: TGTGCCAGTAGTATAGCGCGGGGGGCGCGGCCCCAGCATTTT.

This clone was counted between two and nine times. Here the CDR3 DNA reads TGTGCCAGCAACCAACAGGGACAGCCCCAGCATTTT. It translates to CASNQQGQPQHF. The rearrangement joins TRBV27 to TRBJ1-5; D is perhaps TRBD1 (6 bases). V lost 7 bases, J lost 7 bases, and 11 bases lay in between. Germline lookup yields CDR1 MNHEY and CDR2 SMNVEV (reference sequence). The CDR3 loop spans 12 amino acids.

CDR3 in amino acids: CASSRQGATGELFF. The CDR3 nucleotides read TGTGCCAGCAGCAGACAGGGGGCCACCGGGGAGCTGTTTTTT. The chain joins TRBV5-5 to TRBJ2-2, with TRBD1 identical over 10 bases. Trimming at V came to 4 bases and at J to 4 bases, leaving 1 base not matched to a gene. The CDR3 runs to 14 residues. CDR1 is SGHKS and CDR2 is YYEKEE in the germline V gene (reference sequence).

The rearrangement links TRBV5-1 to TRBJ2-2, with TRBD2 matching over 7 bases. The CDR3 is made up of 15 amino acids. The germline V gene has CDR1 SGHRS and CDR2 YFSETQ. V gave up 4 bases and J gave up 4 bases; unmatched junction bases: 7. CDR3 amino acids: CASSLGAGITGELFF. The CDR3 nucleotides read TGCGCCAGCAGCCTTGGAGCGGGAATCACCGGGGAGCTGTTTTTT.